These 14 T cell receptor beta chains share one sample of origin, sequenced in a study of T cells after yellow fever vaccination. Using its own MiXCR run on the 5' RACE reads, TCRdb lists one record per CDR3 protein. The sample has 200,000 to 300,000 distinct CDR3 sequences, around 13% seen once. This sample comprised CD4+ T cells sorted from PBMCs, obtained 45 days after the yellow fever booster vaccination. These receptors were collected from a man aged 30-40 years who received the YFV17D yellow fever vaccine.

The chain combines TRBV12-3 or TRBV12-4 with TRBJ2-7, with 7 bases identical to TRBD1. The J segment lost 6 bases and the V segment lost 2 bases, leaving 7 bases of the junction unmatched. The CDR3 has 14 amino acids. The chain's CDR3 is CASSLTLTGSEQYF. DNA for the CDR3: TGTGCCAGCAGTTTAACGTTGACAGGGTCCGAGCAGTACTTC.

In its sample, this clonotype was seen a few times. CDR3 residues: CASSVVSSGSGEQYF. CDR3 nucleotide sequence: TGTGCCAGCAGCGTAGTATCTAGCGGGAGTGGAGAGCAGTACTTC. The rearrangement uses TRBV9 and TRBJ2-7; 10 nucleotides line up with TRBD2. V shed 0 bases, J shed 7 bases, and the junction held 7 bases outside the gene matches. This CDR3 is 15 amino acids long. Germline CDR1 is SGDLS and CDR2 is YYNGEE.

The chain employs TRBV7-6 and TRBJ2-5; 9 positions match TRBD2. The CDR3 covers 17 residues. Germline trimming cut 1 base from V and 1 base from J; bases unmatched to any gene: 7. Germline CDR1 SGHVS, CDR2 FNYEAQ. CDR3 DNA: TGTGCCAGCAGCTTAGGTAGCGGGGGAAGGATCCAAGAGACCCAGTACTTC. This encodes CASSLGSGGRIQETQYF.

This clonotype came up a few times. The chain couples TRBV7-3 to TRBJ1-2; D remains ambiguous. Germline V gene lookup returns CDR1 SGHTA and CDR2 FQGTGA. The ends were cut back, 3 bases at V and 6 bases at J, with 14 bases in the middle. The CDR3 runs to 14 residues. The CDR3 loop reads CASSLPGSTDGYTF. The CDR3 nucleotides read TGTGCCAGCAGCTTGCCGGGTTCCACGGATGGCTACACCTTC.

V and J are TRBV18 and TRBJ1-5; 7 bases agree with TRBD1. The V gene's germline CDR1 is KGHSH and CDR2 LQKENI. The CDR3 runs 14 residues. The J segment lost 4 bases and the V segment lost 4 bases, leaving 4 bases of the junction unmatched. The CDR3 reads CASSRDRKNQPQHF. The CDR3 DNA sequence: TGTGCCAGCTCACGGGACAGAAAAAATCAGCCCCAGCATTTT.

This clonotype occurred a few times. The rearrangement links TRBV6-2 or TRBV6-3 to TRBJ2-1; no clear D. V lost 7 bases to trimming and J lost 7 bases, with 11 bases between them. The CDR3 contains 12 residues. Germline V gene data show CDR1 as MNHEY and CDR2 as SVGEGT. This CDR3 reads CASTDSRNEQFF. CDR3 nucleotides: TGTGCCAGCACCGACTCACGAAATGAGCAGTTCTTC.

This clonotype has only a few counts. V gene TRBV4-2 combines with J gene TRBJ1-5; D is ambiguous. This CDR3 is 15 amino acids long. Germline V gene sequence: CDR1 LGHNA, CDR2 YNFKEQ. Trimming took off 0 bases at V and 0 bases at J, with 6 bases between the two ends. The CDR3 loop is CASSQEADSNQPQHF. The CDR3 coding sequence is TGTGCCAGCAGCCAAGAGGCAGATAGCAATCAGCCCCAGCATTTT.

This clonotype was counted between two and nine times. The chain uses TRBV27 and TRBJ2-7; 7 bases are a match to TRBD1. Germline CDR1 MNHEY, CDR2 SMNVEV (reference sequence). V was pared by 5 bases and J by 0 bases, with 10 bases of the junction left unmatched. The CDR3 contains 16 residues. In nucleotides, the CDR3 is TGTGCCAGCAGTCCTTTTATTCGGGACAGCTCCTACGAGCAGTACTTC. It is translated as CASSPFIRDSSYEQYF.

V is TRBV5-6 and J is TRBJ2-2; D not certain. Trimming removed 4 bases from V and 2 bases from J, with 9 bases in between. CDR1 and CDR2 (germline): SGHDT, YYEEEE. This CDR3 is built from 14 residues. The CDR3 DNA reads TGTGCCAGCAGCGGAGCTGGTAACACCGGGGAGCTGTTTTTT. It yields the protein CASSGAGNTGELFF.

A few counts support this clonotype. The chain joins TRBV30 to TRBJ2-1, with 8 bases aligning to TRBD2. Germline V CDR1 and CDR2: GTSNPN, SVGIG (reference sequence). J lost 3 bases, V lost 7 bases, and 5 bases had no gene match. The CDR3 is 13 residues long. CDR3 sequence (DNA): TGTGCCTTCCAGCGGGAGATCTACAATGAGCAGTTCTTC. Protein product: CAFQREIYNEQFF.

The chain has TRBV20-1 and TRBJ1-1; no firm D call. Trimming cost V 7 bases and J 1 base, with 13 bases left between them. Germline V gene lookup returns CDR1 DFQATT and CDR2 SNEGSKA (reference sequence). This CDR3 is built from 13 residues. CDR3 protein: CSVRARANTEAFF. For the CDR3, the DNA is TGCAGTGTACGAGCCCGGGCGAACACTGAAGCTTTCTTT.

This clonotype showed up just a few times. J is TRBJ2-2 and V is TRBV12-3 or TRBV12-4; 10 bases match TRBD2. The CDR3 consists of 13 residues. The ends lost 3 bases at V and 9 bases at J; junction bases unmatched: 1. CDR3 coding DNA: TGTGCCAGCAGTTTGACTAGCGGGTGGGAGCTGTTTTTT. Its translation: CASSLTSGWELFF.

The gene calls are TRBV4-2 and TRBJ1-1; D is perhaps TRBD1 (5 bases). Trimming stripped 0 bases from V and 1 base from J, with 9 bases between. The CDR3 contains 15 residues. The germline V gene encodes CDR1 LGHNA and CDR2 YNFKEQ. Here the CDR3 DNA reads TGTGCCAGCAGCCAAGATGGTCAGGGGAACACTGAAGCTTTCTTT. The encoded protein is CASSQDGQGNTEAFF.

This sequence joins TRBV3-1 and TRBJ2-7, with TRBD2 identical over 10 bases. The CDR3 runs 17 residues. Per germline, CDR1 LGHDT and CDR2 YNNKEL (reference sequence). The trim removed 0 bases at V and 4 bases at J, leaving 9 bases unmatched. CDR3 loop: CASSQEAAPSGRYEQYF. CDR3 coding DNA: TGTGCCAGCAGCCAAGAAGCCGCCCCTAGCGGGAGATACGAGCAGTACTTC.